This T cell receptor beta chain was sequenced for a study of lymphopenia after photon versus proton radiotherapy. Study findings and constraints: Only patients who died were analyzed for survival; proton advantage is unproven. Post-nadir diversity loss with photons came from oligoclonal expansion, particularly CD8+ Temra cells. Relative stability marked proton patients; photon patients lost diversity and naive cells.

Sequencing used immunoSEQ multiplex PCR; TCRdb keeps in-frame clones, though not all of them. The data show some 41,000 clones, about 86% seen once. CDR1 is LGHNA and CDR2 is YNFKEQ in the germline V gene. Trimming removed 5 bases from V and 0 bases from J, with 15 bases in between. The CDR3 loop spans 16 amino acids. Regarding this clone: Its antigen is unknown.

V and J are TRBV4-2 and TRBJ2-3; the D call may be TRBD1 or TRBD2 (5 bases each). The source of this sequence is a woman in her 70s with pancreatic cancer. Some clones in this sample may be carry-over from other donors' samples. Sequenced here: peripheral blood, sampled from a patient treated with proton-based radiotherapy. CDR3 sequence: CASSNTQGGSTDTQYF. The DNA for the CDR3 is TGTGCCAGCAGCAATACGCAGGGCGGGAGCACAGATACGCAGTATTTT.